Following are 22 T cell receptor beta chains from one sample sequenced in a study of radiation and T cells in renal cell carcinoma. TCRdb's copy holds only in-frame clones and misses some; the assay was immunoSEQ multiplex PCR. This table holds about 65,000 clones, around 78% found once. Time point here: blood 2 weeks post-SBRT. Noted treatment: 15 Gy SBRT to primary tumor, nephrectomy 4 weeks later. This sample comprised blood, obtained from a patient whose treatment included radiotherapy and nephrectomy. The receptors shown here come from a man between 60 and 70 years old with renal cell carcinoma.

This chain links TRBV9 with TRBJ2-1; 9 bases match TRBD2. This CDR3 is 15 amino acids long. CDR1 and CDR2 (germline): SGDLS, YYNGEE. The ends lost 4 bases at V and 7 bases at J; junction bases unmatched: 9. Here the CDR3 DNA reads TGTGCCAGCAGCCCATTAGCGGGAGTAGGGAATGAGCAGTTCTTC. Protein sequence: CASSPLAGVGNEQFF.

The V call is TRBV30, the J call TRBJ1-1; 7 bases match TRBD1. This CDR3 contains 14 residues. V lost 5 bases to trimming and J lost 2 bases; unmatched junction nucleotides: 8. Germline assignment: CDR1 GTSNPN and CDR2 SVGIG (reference sequence). The CDR3 DNA reads as TGTGCCTGGGGCCAGGGGGGGCTTAACACTGAAGCTTTCTTT. Translation gives CAWGQGGLNTEAFF.

The chain employs TRBV7-9 and TRBJ1-1; D ambiguous. CDR3 length: 15 amino acids. Germline V gene data show CDR1 as SEHNR and CDR2 as FQNEAQ (reference sequence). V was shortened by 4 bases and J by 0 bases, with 12 bases between the two germline ends. The CDR3 region is CASSSTGSMNTEAFF. Here the CDR3 DNA reads TGTGCCAGCAGCTCCACCGGGAGCATGAACACTGAAGCTTTCTTT.

This sequence joins TRBV10-3 and TRBJ1-5; D possibly corresponds to TRBD1 (5 bases). This CDR3 has 14 residues. Germline V gene sequence: CDR1 ENHRY, CDR2 SYGVKD. The germline V and J ends were trimmed by 2 bases and 5 bases, with 10 bases remaining between them. Here the CDR3 DNA reads TGTGCCATCAGTGAGGGGTTAGGGGATCAGCCCCAGCATTTT. This encodes CAISEGLGDQPQHF.

This rearrangement joins TRBV7-2 to TRBJ2-7; perhaps TRBD2 as D (5 bases). V was pared by 7 bases and J by 0 bases, with 16 bases between. This CDR3 region has 15 residues. Germline assignment: CDR1 SGHTA and CDR2 FQGNSA. CDR3 DNA: TGTGCCAGCACCCGGGAAGCGGCCTACTCCTACGAGCAGTACTTC. Encoded protein: CASTREAAYSYEQYF.

The genes are TRBV7-9 and TRBJ1-5; maybe TRBD1 (6 bases). The CDR3 runs 17 residues. V lost 5 bases and J lost 4, with 21 bases in between. From germline, CDR1 is SEHNR and CDR2 FQNEAQ (reference sequence). As DNA, the CDR3 is TGTGCCAGCAGCCCTTCGGGGGGGGGCATTGGAAATCAGCCCCAGCATTTT. It encodes CASSPSGGGIGNQPQHF.

For the CDR3, the DNA is TGTGCCAGCTCAGGACAAGGCAGCAATCAGCCCCAGCATTTT. Translated, it gives CASSGQGSNQPQHF. The gene calls are TRBV18 and TRBJ1-5, with D possibly TRBD1 on 5 matching bases. CDR3 length equals 14 residues. Germline CDR1 is KGHSH and CDR2 is LQKENI. Trimming stripped 5 bases from V and 1 base from J, with 9 bases between.

The chain employs TRBV5-1 and TRBJ2-1, with TRBD2 as a possible D gene (6 bases). CDR3 length: 15 amino acids. CDR1 is SGHRS and CDR2 is YFSETQ in the germline V gene. V dropped 4 bases and J dropped 6 bases, with 17 bases sitting between them. In DNA, the CDR3 is TGCGCCAGCAGCCACGGGAGCGGGCCTCGCAATGAGCAGTTCTTC. It codes for CASSHGSGPRNEQFF.

The chain uses TRBV18 and TRBJ2-6, with no clear D. Germline V CDR1 and CDR2: KGHSH, LQKENI. The CDR3 is 15 residues long. V was pared by 3 bases and J by 1 base, with 7 bases between. The CDR3 coding sequence is TGTGCCAGCTCACCTCCGGGTTCTGGGGCCAACGTCCTGACTTTC. This gives the protein CASSPPGSGANVLTF.

The V and J genes are TRBV29-1 and TRBJ2-5; D gene ambiguous. Germline CDR1 SQVTM, CDR2 ANQGSEA. The CDR3 sequence is 12 residues long. V was trimmed by 4 bases and J by 0 bases, leaving 6 bases between them. The CDR3 region is CSVGLNQETQYF. CDR3 in DNA: TGCAGCGTTGGACTGAACCAAGAGACCCAGTACTTC. Using reference TRBV29-1 and TRBJ2-5 for the parts outside the CDR3, the full variable domain is SAVISQKPSRDICQRGTSLTIQCQVDSQVTMMFWYRQQPGQSLTLIATANQGSEATYESGFVIDKFPISRPNLTFSTLTVSNMSPEDSSIYLCSVGLNQETQYFGPGTRLLVL.

The V and J genes are TRBV4-2 and TRBJ2-2; D gene ambiguous. Trimming stripped 5 bases from V and 1 base from J, with 17 bases between. This CDR3 comprises 17 residues. Germline lookup yields CDR1 LGHNA and CDR2 YNFKEQ. The CDR3 sequence: CASSYYLPSENTGELFF. CDR3 bases: TGTGCCAGCAGCTATTACCTTCCATCCGAGAACACCGGGGAGCTGTTTTTT.

The genes are TRBV27 and TRBJ2-7; a weak D match, TRBD1 (5 bases). The CDR3 spans 13 residues. V was clipped by 5 bases and J by 5 bases, with 13 bases between them. In germline, CDR1 is MNHEY, CDR2 SMNVEV (reference sequence). CDR3 sequence reads: CASSIRVANEQYF. The DNA of the CDR3 is TGTGCCAGCAGTATCAGGGTAGCCAACGAGCAGTACTTC.

The V call is TRBV13, the J call TRBJ2-1; the match to TRBD2 covers 8 bases. The ends lost 5 bases at V and 12 bases at J; junction bases unmatched: 6. CDR1 is PRHDT and CDR2 is FYEKMQ in the germline V gene (reference sequence). The CDR3 spans 12 residues. The DNA for the CDR3 is TGTGCCAGCAGCCAGGCGGGAGGTCGGCAGTTCTTC. It codes for CASSQAGGRQFF.

In DNA, the CDR3 is TGTGCCATCAGTGAGTCAGGAGGGGTTTCCAATCAGCCCCAGCATTTT. Translating gives CAISESGGVSNQPQHF. V is TRBV10-3 and J is TRBJ1-5, with D perhaps matching TRBD1 (5 bases). This CDR3 is 16 amino acids long. V lost 0 bases and J 3 bases, leaving 12 bases between the germline ends. CDR1 is ENHRY, CDR2 SYGVKD, per germline.

This clone was counted a single time. The chain has TRBV19 and TRBJ2-1, with 7 bases identical to TRBD2. The V segment lost 3 bases and the J segment 10 bases; nucleotides outside the gene matches: 6. Per the germline V gene, CDR1 is LNHDA and CDR2 is SQIVND (reference sequence). The CDR3 has 13 amino acids. This chain's CDR3 is CASSISALAEQFF. The DNA for the CDR3 is TGTGCCAGTAGTATCTCAGCACTAGCGGAGCAGTTCTTC.

Details on this clone: This sample includes further DNA sequences coding for the same CDR3. As DNA, the CDR3 is TGCGCCAGCAGTGCGACAGTGATGAACACTGAAGCTTTCTTT. Residues: CASSATVMNTEAFF. V usage is TRBV10-2 and J usage is TRBJ1-1, with D perhaps matching TRBD1 (5 bases). Trimming stripped 4 bases from V and 0 bases from J, with 9 bases between. Per germline, CDR1 WSHSY and CDR2 SAAADI. The length of the CDR3 is 14 residues.

This chain links TRBV5-1 with TRBJ2-1, with D perhaps TRBD1 (6 bases). V dropped 4 bases and J dropped 0 bases, with 11 bases sitting between them. This CDR3 contains 15 residues. Germline V gene data show CDR1 as SGHRS and CDR2 as YFSETQ. This CDR3 is CASSLGQSSYNEQFF. CDR3 bases: TGCGCCAGCAGCCTCGGACAGAGCTCCTACAATGAGCAGTTCTTC.

The chain is built from TRBV10-2 and TRBJ2-5; 9 bases line up with TRBD2. The V gene's germline CDR1 is WSHSY and CDR2 SAAADI. V shed 6 bases, J shed 4 bases, and the junction held 6 bases outside the gene matches. CDR3 length: 14 residues. In nucleotides, the CDR3 is TGCGCCAGCAGCAGGGGACTAGCCCCAGAGACCCAGTACTTC. As protein: CASSRGLAPETQYF.

V and J are TRBV7-3 and TRBJ2-2, with TRBD2 identical over 13 bases. With 5 bases clipped from V and 0 bases from J, the junction kept 3 bases outside the gene matches. The CDR3 is made up of 17 amino acids. Germline-derived CDR1 and CDR2 are SGHTA and FQGTGA. The CDR3, as DNA: TGTGCCAGCAGCCCCGGACTAGCGGGAGCGAACACCGGGGAGCTGTTTTTT. This codes for CASSPGLAGANTGELFF.

The sample holds one count of this clone. The chain links TRBV30 to TRBJ1-6; 9 nucleotides line up with TRBD1. CDR1 and CDR2 (germline): GTSNPN, SVGIG (reference sequence). The CDR3 extends over 13 amino acids. Losses at the gene ends were 5 bases for V and 9 bases for J; bases not matched to a gene: 5. This CDR3 reads CAWGEDRGSPLHF. As DNA, the CDR3 is TGTGCCTGGGGGGAGGACAGGGGTTCACCCCTCCACTTT.

This clone was seen once. The chain employs TRBV5-1 and TRBJ2-3; D remains unclear. This CDR3 is built from 16 residues. Germline loops: CDR1 SGHRS, CDR2 YFSETQ. The V gene lost 0 bases and the J gene lost 0 bases, with 11 bases spanning the gap. Here the CDR3 DNA reads TGCGCCAGCAGCTTGGATGGAACCTGGAGCACAGATACGCAGTATTTT. Encoded protein: CASSLDGTWSTDTQYF. The variable domain in full, completed from reference TRBV5-1 and TRBJ2-3, reads KAGVTQTPRYLIKTRGQQVTLSCSPISGHRSVSWYQQTPGQGLQFLFEYFSETQRNKGNFPGRFSGRQFSNSRSEMNVSTLELGDSALYLCASSLDGTWSTDTQYFGPGTRLTVL.

The chain has TRBV5-7 and TRBJ2-5, with D maybe TRBD2 (6 bases). Gene TRBJ2-7 matches the end of the DNA better, so the J call may be wrong. TRBV5-7 falls under the ORF class, with uncertain function. The CDR3 length is 13 residues. The DNA of the CDR3 is TGTGCCAGCAGCCATCGGGAGCCGTACGAGCAGTACTTC. Amino acids: CASSHREPYEQYF.